The 14 T cell receptor beta chains below were found in one sample sequenced in a study of cytomegalovirus exposure and HLA in healthy donors. PCR primers comprised 60 Vbeta and 13 Jbeta primers. Some clones are missing from TCRdb's copy, which holds only in-frame ones; the method was immunoSEQ multiplex PCR. The profile covers about 91,000 clones, with around 67% appearing a single time and over 2% taken by the ten largest. Sequencing was performed on PBMCs. The receptors shown here come from a human donor in good health.

J is TRBJ2-3 and V is TRBV9; weak D call: TRBD1 (5 bases). The CDR3 loop spans 15 amino acids. Trimming pared 0 bases from V and 6 bases from J, leaving 14 bases between. Germline CDR1 reads SGDLS; CDR2 reads YYNGEE. CDR3 in amino acids: CASSVVGVRWDTQYF. The CDR3 coding sequence is TGTGCCAGCAGCGTAGTAGGGGTTCGTTGGGATACGCAGTATTTT.

The J gene is TRBJ1-2, the V gene TRBV5-4, with D maybe TRBD1 (5 bases). CDR3 length equals 15 residues. Trimming cost V 4 bases and J 0 bases, with 13 bases left between them. Germline CDR1 SGHNT, CDR2 YYREEE (reference sequence). This CDR3 reads CASSNEAGPNYGYTF. The CDR3 coding sequence is TGTGCCAGCAGCAACGAGGCGGGGCCTAACTATGGCTACACCTTC. Complete variable domain (other parts from reference TRBV5-4 and TRBJ1-2): ETGVTQSPTHLIKTRGQQVTLRCSSQSGHNTVSWYQQALGQGPQFIFQYYREEENGRGNFPPRFSGLQFPNYSSELNVNALELDDSALYLCASSNEAGPNYGYTFGSGTRLTVV.

This clone has only one observation. The chain carries TRBV23-1 and TRBJ2-2; 7 bases are a match to TRBD1. TRBV23-1 is known as an ORF, though its function is uncertain. Unmatched junction bases numbered 4, after V lost 4 bases and J lost 2 bases. This CDR3 has 15 amino acids. The CDR3, as DNA: TGCGCCAGCAGTCCGGGACAGCACAACACCGGGGAGCTGTTTTTT. It encodes CASSPGQHNTGELFF.

This rearrangement joins TRBV10-1 to TRBJ2-2; 8 bases fit TRBD1. Trimming took 4 bases from V and 3 from J; bases not matched to a gene: 4. Germline V gene sequence: CDR1 WNHNN, CDR2 SYGVQD (reference sequence). This CDR3 contains 15 residues. CDR3 loop: CASSVQGEDTGELFF. Written as DNA, the CDR3 is TGCGCCAGCAGTGTACAGGGGGAGGACACCGGGGAGCTGTTTTTT.

This clone was counted once. The V gene is TRBV11-2, the J gene TRBJ1-2; TRBD1 matches at 8 bases. Trimming removed 5 bases from V and 10 bases from J; junction bases left unmatched: 12. Germline assignment: CDR1 SGHAT and CDR2 FQNNGV. This CDR3 comprises 14 residues. As DNA, the CDR3 is TGTGCCAGCAGCCACCGACAGGGGCCCGAACTCTACACCTTC. This sequence encodes CASSHRQGPELYTF.

The rearrangement links TRBV5-1 to TRBJ1-1; a possible D gene is TRBD1 (6 bases). This CDR3 is 15 amino acids long. Deletions cut 3 bases from V and 1 base from J, with 13 bases between. Looked up from germline, CDR1 is SGHRS and CDR2 is YFSETQ. Written as DNA, the CDR3 is TGCGCCAGCAGCTATTCCGGGACAAAGAACACTGAAGCTTTCTTT. It codes for CASSYSGTKNTEAFF.

The chain recombines TRBV15 with TRBJ1-2, with D tentatively TRBD1 (5 bases). Germline V lookup: CDR1 LNHNV, CDR2 YYDKDF (reference sequence). V was pared by 8 bases and J by 7 bases, with 11 bases between. The CDR3 consists of 11 residues. This CDR3 is CATVGGRGYTF. In nucleotides, the CDR3 is TGTGCCACCGTGGGGGGTCGTGGCTACACCTTC. Combining the CDR3 with reference TRBV15 and TRBJ1-2 gives the whole variable domain DAMVIQNPRYQVTQFGKPVTLSCSQTLNHNVMYWYQQKSSQAPKLLFHYYDKDFNNEADTPDNFQSRRPNTSFCFLDIRSPGLGDTAMYLCATVGGRGYTFGSGTRLTVV.

This chain joins TRBV7-8 and TRBJ1-4; D may be TRBD1 (5 bases). The germline gives CDR1 SGHVS, CDR2 FQNEAQ. The CDR3 spans 15 residues. V was shortened by 2 bases and J by 8 bases, with 15 bases between the two germline ends. The DNA of the CDR3 is TGTGCCAGCAGCTTACTTACAGGCGGGGGGGAAAAACTGTTTTTT. This encodes CASSLLTGGGEKLFF.

The genes are TRBV30 and TRBJ1-3, with 7 bases identical to TRBD1. J was trimmed by 5 bases and V by 4 bases; bases with no gene match: 8. Germline lookup yields CDR1 GTSNPN and CDR2 SVGIG (reference sequence). CDR3 size: 14 residues. CDR3 loop: CAWTLQGWRNTIYF. The CDR3 DNA follows: TGTGCCTGGACTCTACAGGGGTGGAGAAACACCATATATTTT.

Turning to this clone: Other DNA sequences of this sample code for an identical CDR3. V and J are TRBV30 and TRBJ1-1, with a possible D match to TRBD1 (5 bases). This CDR3 contains 13 residues. Germline V gene data show CDR1 as GTSNPN and CDR2 as SVGIG (reference sequence). V dropped 1 base and J dropped 1 base, with 7 bases sitting between them. The CDR3 nucleotides read TGTGCCTGGAGTGCGGGGGGGAACACTGAAGCTTTCTTT. Its translation: CAWSAGGNTEAFF. The full variable domain, rest sourced from reference TRBV30 and TRBJ1-1, is SQTIHQWPATLVQPVGSPLSLECTVEGTSNPNLYWYRQAAGRGLQLLFYSVGIGQISSEVPQNLSASRPQDRQFILSSKKLLLSDSGFYLCAWSAGGNTEAFFGQGTRLTVV.

With regard to this clone: Other DNA sequences from this sample encode an identical CDR3 as well. The chain combines TRBV18 with TRBJ2-1; perhaps TRBD1 as D (6 bases). Trimming took off 6 bases at V and 0 bases at J, with 12 bases between the two ends. Germline V gives CDR1 KGHSH, CDR2 LQKENI. This CDR3 spans 15 amino acids. The CDR3: CASSPGASSYNEQFF. CDR3 sequence (DNA): TGTGCCAGCTCCCCAGGGGCTAGCTCCTACAATGAGCAGTTCTTC.

V is TRBV4-3 and J is TRBJ1-1; weak D call: TRBD1 (5 bases). Trimming cost V 0 bases and J 5 bases, with 10 bases left between them. The germline gives CDR1 LGHNA, CDR2 YSLEER. The CDR3 has 14 amino acids. In DNA form, the CDR3 reads TGCGCCAGCAGCCAAGAATGGGGGGGGACTGAAGCTTTCTTT. Translated: CASSQEWGGTEAFF.

Remarks on this clone: The sample holds other DNA sequences that translate to the same CDR3. This rearrangement joins TRBV5-6 to TRBJ1-5; TRBD1 aligns across 8 bases. CDR3 length: 18 amino acids. V lost 2 bases and J lost 10; bases outside the gene matches: 20. Germline CDR1 and CDR2: SGHDT and YYEEEE. CDR3 bases: TGTGCCAGCAGCTTAGGTATTTGGGCAGGGGGCTTAGAACAACCCCAGCATTTT. Amino acid sequence: CASSLGIWAGGLEQPQHF. Full variable domain (outside the CDR3, taken from reference TRBV5-6 and TRBJ1-5): DAGVTQSPTHLIKTRGQQVTLRCSPKSGHDTVSWYQQALGQGPQFIFQYYEEEERQRGNFPDRFSGHQFPNYSSELNVNALLLGDSALYLCASSLGIWAGGLEQPQHFGDGTRLSIL.

This clone was picked up one time. The chain has TRBV30 and TRBJ2-7, with D tentatively TRBD1 (5 bases). CDR3 size: 13 residues. Germline V lookup: CDR1 GTSNPN, CDR2 SVGIG (reference sequence). Trimming stripped 1 base from V and 7 bases from J, with 14 bases between. This CDR3 is CAWSGGRVGEQYF. CDR3 sequence (DNA): TGTGCCTGGAGTGGGGGCAGGGTGGGGGAGCAGTACTTC.